The present TCR beta chain was sequenced within a study of CD8 T cells in Susac syndrome. The germline V gene encodes CDR1 SGHTA and CDR2 FQGNSA. The CDR3 is made up of 15 amino acids. With 5 bases removed from V and 0 bases from J, the gap between germline ends came to 14 bases. Isolation of CD8+ and CD4+ T cells was performed negatively, whereas enrichment of TEMRA cells was done by FACS. Findings of the study overall: It was acknowledged by the study that relatively few individuals were included in its TCR sequencing and HLA analysis.

Random hexamers were used to reverse transcribe about 0.45 to 1 ug of RNA. The immunoSEQ assay covered 54 Vbeta and 13 Jbeta segments for CDR3. TCRdb re-analysed the immunoSEQ multiplex PCR reads in MiXCR, keeping a single row per CDR3 protein. Here the sample spans some 160,000 distinct CDR3 sequences, about 92% being singletons. A word on this clonotype: Its cognate antigen is unknown.

This TCR was sampled from a human donor in good health. Specimen: CD4+ T cells from PBMCs. V is TRBV7-2 and J is TRBJ2-7; D might be TRBD1 (6 bases). CDR3 in amino acids: CASSLQDSLSYEQYF. CDR3 nucleotide sequence: TGTGCCAGCAGCCTGCAGGACAGCCTCTCCTACGAGCAGTACTTC. The full variable domain, its missing parts supplied by reference TRBV7-2 and TRBJ2-7, is GAGVSQSPSNKVTEKGKDVELRCDPISGHTALYWYRQSLGQGLEFLIYFQGNSAPDKSGLPSDRFSAERTGGSVSTLTIQRTQQEDSAVYLCASSLQDSLSYEQYFGPGTRLTVT.